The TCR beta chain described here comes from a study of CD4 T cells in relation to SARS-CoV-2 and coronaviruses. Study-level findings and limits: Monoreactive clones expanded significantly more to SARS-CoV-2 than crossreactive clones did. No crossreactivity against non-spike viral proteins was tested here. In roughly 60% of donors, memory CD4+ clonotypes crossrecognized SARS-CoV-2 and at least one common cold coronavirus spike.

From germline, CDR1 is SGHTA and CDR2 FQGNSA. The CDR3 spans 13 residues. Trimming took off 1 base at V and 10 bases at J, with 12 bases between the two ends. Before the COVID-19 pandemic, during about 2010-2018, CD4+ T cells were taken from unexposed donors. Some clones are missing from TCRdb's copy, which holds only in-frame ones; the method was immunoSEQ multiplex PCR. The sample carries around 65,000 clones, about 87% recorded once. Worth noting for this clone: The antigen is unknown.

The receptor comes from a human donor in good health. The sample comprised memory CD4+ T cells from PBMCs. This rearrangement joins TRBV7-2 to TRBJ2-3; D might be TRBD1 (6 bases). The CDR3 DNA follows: TGTGCCAGCAGCTTAGGAAGGGGGAGATCGCAGTATTTT. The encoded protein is CASSLGRGRSQYF.